The source of this TCR beta chain is a study of metastatic and nonmetastatic thyroid tumors. Study context: Repertoire comparisons spanned blood and tumor or nodule tissue from malignant and benign thyroid patients. Study-wide results and caveats: When malignant thyroid tumors were compared with benign nodules, TCR beta diversity was reportedly significantly higher in the malignant tumors. This held in both blood and tumor samples.

This clone was seen ten or more times. Its antigen remains unidentified. Original processing methods: Across clinicopathological groups, CDR3 differences served as the basis for building a distant-metastasis classifier for papillary thyroid cancer. TCRdb re-called the PCR reads with MiXCR. Clone size and V and J calls follow TCRdb, not the original study. The sample records fewer than 40,000 clones, about a sixth being singletons. Thyroid surgery had not been preceded by any treatment in any patient. The ends were cut back, 2 bases at V and 2 bases at J, with 11 bases in the middle. The germline V gene encodes CDR1 SGHKS and CDR2 YYEKEE (reference sequence). This CDR3 is built from 15 residues.

The sequence came from a male donor with papillary thyroid cancer or a benign thyroid nodule (not recorded which). Some clones in this sample may be carry-over from other donors' samples. This chain connects TRBV5-5 to TRBJ2-1; the D gene is possibly TRBD2 (5 bases). Material: blood. The CDR3: CASSLDYGPYNEQFF. CDR3 DNA sequence: TGTGCCAGCAGCTTAGACTATGGTCCCTACAATGAGCAGTTCTTC.